Below, 12 T cell receptor beta chains from the same sample are listed, as sequenced in a study of B cell selection in AIRE deficiency. The table came from immunoSEQ multiplex PCR; TCRdb's copy has only in-frame clones and leaves some out. The sample gives about 23,000 clones, roughly 98% of which show up once; 0.17% is in the top ten. CD4+CD127+ cells were sorted as the conventional CD4 T cells. The sequenced material came from conventional CD4+ T cells sorted from PBMCs. The receptor set was obtained from a human donor with AIRE deficiency.

The chain employs TRBV29-1 and TRBJ2-7; D ambiguous. This CDR3 region has 14 residues. Per the germline V gene, CDR1 is SQVTM and CDR2 is ANQGSEA. Trimming removed 1 base at V and 2 bases at J, with 12 bases between. The CDR3 bases are TGCAGCGTTGAAGGCCTTATGGGGACCTACGAGCAGTACTTC. It codes for CSVEGLMGTYEQYF.

The chain recombines TRBV5-6 with TRBJ1-2; 9 positions agree with TRBD1. Germline V CDR1 and CDR2: SGHDT, YYEEEE. V shed 4 bases, J shed 7 bases, and the junction held 8 bases outside the gene matches. The CDR3 contains 14 residues. Here the CDR3 reads CASSDDPQGAGYTF. The CDR3 region has the DNA TGTGCCAGCAGCGATGACCCACAGGGGGCTGGCTACACCTTC.

The gene calls are TRBV4-3 and TRBJ1-2; D is uncertain. CDR3 size: 15 residues. Trimming took 0 bases from V and 8 from J, leaving 16 bases between them. Germline V gene sequence: CDR1 LGHNA, CDR2 YSLEER. The CDR3 loop is CASSQDPGGMGGYTF. Here the CDR3 DNA reads TGCGCCAGCAGCCAAGATCCAGGCGGGATGGGCGGCTACACCTTC.

The chain recombines TRBV11-2 with TRBJ1-1; 12 bases line up with TRBD1. V gave up 5 bases and J gave up 11 bases; unmatched junction bases: 12. The V gene's germline CDR1 is SGHAT and CDR2 FQNNGV. The CDR3 has 15 residues. DNA of the CDR3: TGTGCCAGCAGCACGTCGGGACAGGGGGCAATGGATGCTTTCTTT. Translating gives CASSTSGQGAMDAFF.

The rearrangement uses TRBV5-4 and TRBJ2-5; 8 bases match TRBD1. The germline V gene has CDR1 SGHNT and CDR2 YYREEE (reference sequence). The CDR3 is made up of 12 amino acids. Trimming cost V 3 bases and J 13 bases; bases outside gene matches: 8. CDR3 sequence: CASSSDTGTGYF. The CDR3 nucleotides read TGTGCCAGCAGCTCCGACACCGGGACAGGGTACTTC.

In this sample, this clone turned up a few times. The chain joins TRBV15 to TRBJ2-2; no clear D gene. Trimming took off 3 bases at V and 4 bases at J, with 12 bases between the two ends. CDR1 is LNHNV, CDR2 YYDKDF, per germline (reference sequence). The CDR3 is 15 amino acids. The CDR3 reads CATSRSRVGTGELFF. As DNA, the CDR3 is TGTGCCACCAGCAGGTCACGTGTGGGCACCGGGGAGCTGTTTTTT.

The CDR3 sequence is CASSFEAGRGAETQYF. CDR3 nucleotide sequence: TGTGCCAGCAGCTTCGAAGCGGGAAGGGGAGCGGAGACCCAGTACTTC. The chain couples TRBV7-6 to TRBJ2-5, with 7 bases matching TRBD2. The germline gives CDR1 SGHVS, CDR2 FNYEAQ. The J segment lost 5 bases and the V segment lost 3 bases, leaving 12 bases of the junction unmatched. The CDR3 contains 16 residues.

This clone appeared once. The chain has TRBV7-2 and TRBJ2-7; D perhaps matches TRBD1 (5 bases). Germline CDR1 reads SGHTA; CDR2 reads FQGNSA. This CDR3 is 14 amino acids long. Trimming removed 3 bases from V and 4 bases from J, with 13 bases in between. The DNA of the CDR3 is TGTGCCAGCAGCTTGAAGAGCCCAGGGTACGAGCAGTACTTC. This translates into CASSLKSPGYEQYF.

The chain has TRBV2 and TRBJ2-2, with 7 positions matching TRBD2. The CDR3 length is 13 residues. CDR1 is SNHLY and CDR2 is FYNNEI in the germline V gene. The trim removed 6 bases at V and 6 bases at J, leaving 4 bases unmatched. CDR3 region: CASSPRGAGELFF. The CDR3 nucleotides are TGTGCCAGCAGCCCACGGGGGGCCGGGGAGCTGTTTTTT.

The chain links TRBV28 to TRBJ1-2, with 9 bases lining up with TRBD1. CDR1 MDHEN and CDR2 SYDVKM come from the germline V gene. This CDR3 contains 15 residues. Germline trimming cut 6 bases from V and 4 bases from J; bases unmatched to any gene: 9. CDR3 nucleotides: TGTGCCAGCAGACCTTCGACAGGGGGAATCTATGGCTACACCTTC. Amino acid sequence: CASRPSTGGIYGYTF.

The genes are TRBV7-9 and TRBJ1-2, with 7 bases identical to TRBD1. The CDR3 is 14 residues long. CDR1 and CDR2 from the germline V gene are SEHNR and FQNEAQ (reference sequence). Trimming removed 1 base from V and 8 bases from J; junction bases left unmatched: 7. CDR3 coding DNA: TGTGCCAGCAGCTTAGAGGGGGACAGTCCCGGCTACACCTTC. It is translated as CASSLEGDSPGYTF.

The chain is built from TRBV11-2 and TRBJ2-3; 14 bases line up with TRBD2. The CDR3 length is 15 residues. The germline gives CDR1 SGHAT, CDR2 FQNNGV. The CDR3 sequence: CATSGRAGPQGTQYF. CDR3 DNA: TGTGCGACTAGCGGGAGGGCCGGTCCACAAGGTACGCAGTATTTT.